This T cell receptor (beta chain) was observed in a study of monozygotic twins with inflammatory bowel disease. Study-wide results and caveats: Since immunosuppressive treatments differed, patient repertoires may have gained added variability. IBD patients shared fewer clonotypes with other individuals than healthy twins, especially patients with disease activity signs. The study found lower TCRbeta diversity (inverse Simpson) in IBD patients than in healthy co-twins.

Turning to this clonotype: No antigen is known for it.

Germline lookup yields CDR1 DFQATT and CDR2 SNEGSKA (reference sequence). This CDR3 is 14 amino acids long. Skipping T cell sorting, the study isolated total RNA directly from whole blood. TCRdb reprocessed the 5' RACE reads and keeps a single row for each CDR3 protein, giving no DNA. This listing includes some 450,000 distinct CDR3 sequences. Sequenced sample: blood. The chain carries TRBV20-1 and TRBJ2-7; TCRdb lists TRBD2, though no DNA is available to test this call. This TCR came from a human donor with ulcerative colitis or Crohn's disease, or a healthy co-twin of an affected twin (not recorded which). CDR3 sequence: CSANPGLTSYEQYF.